One sample yielded the 29 T cell receptor beta chains listed below, sequenced in a study of blood T cell repertoires in COVID-19. Profiling relied on immunoSEQ multiplex PCR, and the TCRdb table lists in-frame clones only, not all of them. Here the sample spans 95,000 to 150,000 clones, 85% to 90% being singletons. Sequenced input: peripheral blood. The source of these receptors is a man aged 55-75 years with acute or convalescent COVID-19.

This chain uses TRBV6-2 or TRBV6-3 with TRBJ2-3, with 10 nucleotides matching TRBD2. The trim removed 5 bases at V and 7 bases at J, leaving 15 bases unmatched. The CDR3 runs to 17 residues. The germline V gene encodes CDR1 MNHEY and CDR2 SVGEGT. The CDR3 region is CASSHPTIAGGMYTQYF. CDR3 DNA sequence: TGTGCCAGCAGTCACCCTACTATAGCGGGAGGCATGTATACGCAGTATTTT.

The chain combines TRBV28 with TRBJ2-7; D is unresolved. Germline CDR1 MDHEN, CDR2 SYDVKM. This CDR3 spans 12 amino acids. V lost 3 bases and J 9 bases, leaving 12 bases between the germline ends. This CDR3 is CASSLEKTGQYF. The CDR3 DNA follows: TGTGCCAGCAGTTTGGAGAAAACCGGGCAGTACTTC.

The V and J genes are TRBV4-3 and TRBJ1-1, with 11 bases matching TRBD1. Germline CDR1 is LGHNA and CDR2 is YSLEER. Germline trimming cut 1 base from V and 4 bases from J; bases unmatched to any gene: 8. CDR3 length: 17 residues. CDR3 amino acids: CASSQGVTGTGGTEAFF. As DNA, the CDR3 is TGCGCCAGCAGCCAAGGAGTTACCGGGACAGGGGGCACTGAAGCTTTCTTT.

The gene calls are TRBV28 and TRBJ2-2, with TRBD2 matching 8 bases. This CDR3 comprises 16 residues. The V gene's germline CDR1 is MDHEN and CDR2 SYDVKM. The trim removed 10 bases at V and 5 bases at J, leaving 15 bases unmatched. In DNA, the CDR3 is TGTGCCACCCGCACCGGGGCGGGAGGAACGACCGGGGAGCTGTTTTTT. It is translated as CATRTGAGGTTGELFF.

The rearrangement links TRBV5-6 to TRBJ2-7, with a tentative D call TRBD2 (6 bases). This CDR3 comprises 15 residues. The V gene's germline CDR1 is SGHDT and CDR2 YYEEEE. Trimming removed 0 bases from V and 7 bases from J, with 17 bases in between. The CDR3 DNA reads TGTGCCAGCAGCTTGGCGGGCGGGGTCGGCCGGGAGCAGTACTTC. It is translated as CASSLAGGVGREQYF.

The chain links TRBV3-1 (or the pseudogene TRBV3-2) to TRBJ2-3; 9 bases agree with TRBD2. Per the germline V gene, CDR1 is LGHDT and CDR2 is YNNKEL (reference sequence). With 1 base clipped from V and 1 base from J, the junction kept 6 bases outside the gene matches. The CDR3 spans 17 residues. CDR3 sequence reads: CASSQGSLAGCTDTQYF. CDR3 in DNA: TGTGCCAGCAGCCAAGGTTCTCTAGCGGGATGCACAGATACGCAGTATTTT.

The CDR3 DNA reads TGTGCCATCAGTGACAGGGGGTCCCACGAGCAGTACTTC. This gives the protein CAISDRGSHEQYF. The chain employs TRBV10-3 and TRBJ2-7; TRBD1 agrees at 7 bases. The CDR3 has 13 residues. Germline-derived CDR1 and CDR2 are ENHRY and SYGVKD. J lost 5 bases, V lost 3 bases, and 4 bases had no gene match.

V usage is TRBV6-2 or TRBV6-3 and J usage is TRBJ1-1; D ambiguous. Trimming removed 4 bases at V and 4 bases at J, with 7 bases between. Germline V gene lookup returns CDR1 MNHEY and CDR2 SVGEGT. The CDR3 contains 12 residues. In DNA, the CDR3 is TGTGCCAGCAGTTTCGGTCGCACTGAAGCTTTCTTT. Amino acids: CASSFGRTEAFF.

The rearrangement uses TRBV5-4 and TRBJ2-7; TRBD1 might be the D (5 bases). This CDR3 has 13 amino acids. CDR1 and CDR2 (germline): SGHNT, YYREEE (reference sequence). V dropped 2 bases and J dropped 7 bases, with 13 bases sitting between them. The CDR3, as DNA: TGTGCCAGCAGCTTTGAGGACACCTGGGAGCAGTACTTC. Translated: CASSFEDTWEQYF.

The genes are TRBV5-4 and TRBJ2-5; D is perhaps TRBD2 (5 bases). The length of the CDR3 is 15 residues. Trimming left V 0 bases short and J 4 bases short, with 13 bases between. In germline, CDR1 is SGHNT, CDR2 YYREEE (reference sequence). The CDR3 DNA sequence: TGTGCCAGCAGCTTGGCCAGCGGAGGCGGAGAGACCCAGTACTTC. Its protein is CASSLASGGGETQYF.

The chain carries TRBV19 and TRBJ2-5; TRBD1 matches at 8 bases. Per germline, CDR1 LNHDA and CDR2 SQIVND (reference sequence). After removal of 7 bases from V and 2 bases from J, the junction contained 9 bases not matched to a gene. The CDR3 loop spans 15 amino acids. Here the CDR3 reads CASTATGTGQETQYF. The CDR3 nucleotides are TGTGCCAGTACCGCAACGGGGACAGGACAAGAGACCCAGTACTTC. Complete variable domain (other parts from reference TRBV19 and TRBJ2-5): DGGITQSPKYLFRKEGQNVTLSCEQNLNHDAMYWYRQDPGQGLRLIYYSQIVNDFQKGDIAEGYSVSREKKESFPLTVTSAQKNPTAFYLCASTATGTGQETQYFGPGTRLLVL.

The chain is built from TRBV9 and TRBJ2-7; TRBD2 agrees at 15 bases. V was clipped by 3 bases and J by 0 bases; unmatched bases: 4. The V gene's germline CDR1 is SGDLS and CDR2 YYNGEE. The CDR3 has 17 residues. The CDR3 loop reads CASSEGLAGGSSYEQYF. The CDR3 bases are TGTGCCAGCAGCGAGGGACTAGCGGGAGGTTCCTCCTACGAGCAGTACTTC.

This sequence joins TRBV27 and TRBJ1-2; D not certain. Germline CDR1 reads MNHEY; CDR2 reads SMNVEV (reference sequence). Between the trimmed V and J ends, which lost 6 bases and 4 bases, there was a span of 12 bases. The length of the CDR3 is 13 residues. The CDR3 loop is CASSTGQFYGYTF. CDR3 bases: TGTGCCAGCAGCACGGGTCAATTCTATGGCTACACCTTC.

The CDR3 sequence: CSVEGRREAAVNEQFF. The DNA of the CDR3 is TGCAGCGTTGAAGGTCGGCGGGAGGCCGCGGTCAATGAGCAGTTCTTC. The chain uses TRBV29-1 and TRBJ2-1, with TRBD2 identical over 8 bases. There are 16 residues in the CDR3. Germline CDR1 and CDR2: SQVTM and ANQGSEA. The V and J ends lost 1 base and 6 bases, in that order; junction bases with no gene match: 11.

The chain employs TRBV11-2 and TRBJ2-7; 9 bases fit TRBD1. CDR3 length: 15 residues. Unmatched junction bases numbered 5, after V lost 5 bases and J lost 0 bases. Per the germline V gene, CDR1 is SGHAT and CDR2 is FQNNGV. DNA for the CDR3: TGTGCCAGCAGCCCACAGGGGGCAAGCTCCTACGAGCAGTACTTC. This translates into CASSPQGASSYEQYF.

This chain joins TRBV3-1 (or the pseudogene TRBV3-2) and TRBJ2-7, with D possibly TRBD2 on 6 matching bases. The V end was cut by 4 bases, the J end by 3 bases, with 19 bases between. Germline CDR1 reads LGHDT; CDR2 reads YNNKEL (reference sequence). This CDR3 has 16 amino acids. The CDR3: CASSPAPRDWGYEQYF. The CDR3 nucleotides read TGTGCCAGCAGCCCAGCTCCCCGGGACTGGGGCTACGAGCAGTACTTC.

This clone is a singleton in its sample. The same CDR3 can be traced to other DNA sequences in this sample. This chain links TRBV28 with TRBJ2-5; 8 nucleotides agree with TRBD1. In germline, CDR1 is MDHEN, CDR2 SYDVKM. V lost 4 bases and J lost 5; bases outside the gene matches: 9. This CDR3 has 15 residues. This CDR3 is CASSSPDRGDETQYF. CDR3 coding DNA: TGTGCCAGCAGTTCCCCCGACAGGGGTGACGAGACCCAGTACTTC.

This chain connects TRBV6-2 or TRBV6-3 to TRBJ1-1; 8 nucleotides agree with TRBD1. V trimming: 5 bases; J trimming: 2 bases; junction bases outside the gene matches: 13. The germline gives CDR1 MNHEY, CDR2 SVGEGT. This CDR3 is built from 17 residues. CDR3 protein: CASSPLPGQAPNTEAFF. CDR3 sequence (DNA): TGTGCCAGCAGTCCGTTACCGGGACAGGCGCCTAACACTGAAGCTTTCTTT.

J is TRBJ1-5 and V is TRBV6-2 or TRBV6-3, with 8 bases aligning to TRBD1. The CDR3 runs to 19 residues. The germline V gene encodes CDR1 MNHEY and CDR2 SVGEGT. V shed 2 bases and J 1 base; nucleotides not matched to a gene: 13. CDR3 protein: CASSYTIGQGQLSNQPQHF. Here the CDR3 DNA reads TGTGCCAGCAGTTACACCATCGGACAGGGCCAACTCAGCAATCAGCCCCAGCATTTT.

V usage is TRBV7-3 and J usage is TRBJ2-2; perhaps TRBD1 as D (5 bases). Germline-derived CDR1 and CDR2 are SGHTA and FQGTGA. V dropped 5 bases and J dropped 1 base, with 14 bases sitting between them. The CDR3 covers 16 residues. The CDR3 DNA follows: TGTGCCAGCAGCACCAACCCCGACAGGAACACCGGGGAGCTGTTTTTT. It specifies CASSTNPDRNTGELFF.

The chain carries TRBV28 and TRBJ2-7; TRBD2 aligns across 7 bases. V was clipped by 4 bases and J by 5 bases; unmatched bases: 8. This CDR3 region has 14 residues. Germline V gene lookup returns CDR1 MDHEN and CDR2 SYDVKM. The CDR3 DNA is TGTGCCAGCAGTTCTCCCGGACTAGTCGACGAGCAGTACTTC. It is translated as CASSSPGLVDEQYF. The whole variable domain, remainder taken from reference TRBV28 and TRBJ2-7, is DVKVTQSSRYLVKRTGEKVFLECVQDMDHENMFWYRQDPGLGLRLIYFSYDVKMKEKGDIPEGYSVSREKKERFSLILESASTNQTSMYLCASSSPGLVDEQYFGPGTRLTVT.

J is TRBJ1-6 and V is TRBV20-1; D is uncertain. Looked up from germline, CDR1 is DFQATT and CDR2 is SNEGSKA (reference sequence). The ends were cut back, 3 bases at V and 9 bases at J, with 12 bases in the middle. There are 13 residues in the CDR3. CDR3 in amino acids: CSASNQAFSPLHF. Here the CDR3 DNA reads TGCAGTGCTAGTAACCAAGCTTTTTCACCCCTCCACTTT.

The chain has TRBV6-5 and TRBJ2-3, with 8 nucleotides matching TRBD1. The CDR3 runs to 15 residues. V shed 7 bases, J shed 7 bases, and the junction held 13 bases outside the gene matches. Germline CDR1 and CDR2: MNHEY and SVGAGI. The CDR3 region has the DNA TGTGCCAGCACCGGAGGGAGGACAGGGATATATACGCAGTATTTT. It is translated as CASTGGRTGIYTQYF.

V gene TRBV28 combines with J gene TRBJ2-7, with D maybe TRBD1 (5 bases). The length of the CDR3 is 14 residues. V was trimmed by 8 bases and J by 2 bases, leaving 16 bases between them. Germline CDR1 MDHEN, CDR2 SYDVKM. In DNA form, the CDR3 reads TGTGCCAGCTCCAGGGCCTTTTTTACCTACGAGCAGTACTTC. It is translated as CASSRAFFTYEQYF.

The rearrangement joins TRBV19 to TRBJ2-5, with a weak D call TRBD1 (5 bases). This CDR3 is built from 13 residues. V shed 7 bases and J shed 5 bases, with 14 bases lying between them. Germline loops: CDR1 LNHDA, CDR2 SQIVND (reference sequence). This CDR3 reads CASKLGPGETQYF. CDR3 DNA sequence: TGTGCCAGTAAATTGGGGCCCGGGGAGACCCAGTACTTC.

The chain couples TRBV19 to TRBJ2-7, with D perhaps matching TRBD1 (6 bases). Germline CDR1 and CDR2: LNHDA and SQIVND (reference sequence). V gave up 6 bases and J gave up 4 bases, with 19 bases separating them. The CDR3 consists of 15 residues. As DNA, the CDR3 is TGTGCCAGTAGGACGTCCAGGGGCCCCCCTTACGAGCAGTACTTC. This gives the protein CASRTSRGPPYEQYF.

The chain is built from TRBV30 and TRBJ1-2, with 7 bases that match TRBD1. Trimming cost V 4 bases and J 6 bases; bases outside gene matches: 8. The germline gives CDR1 GTSNPN, CDR2 SVGIG (reference sequence). The CDR3 sequence is 13 residues long. The CDR3 reads CAWMAGGSDGYTF. The CDR3 bases are TGTGCCTGGATGGCAGGGGGGTCGGATGGCTACACCTTC.

Regarding this clone: The sample has other DNA sequences that encode this CDR3 too. The genes are TRBV4-3 and TRBJ2-7; 13 bases map to TRBD2. Germline V lookup: CDR1 LGHNA, CDR2 YSLEER. This CDR3 comprises 15 residues. The trim removed 3 bases at V and 1 base at J, leaving 0 bases unmatched. CDR3 sequence (DNA): TGCGCCAGCAGCCAGGGACTAGCGGGATCCTACGAGCAGTACTTC. Amino acid sequence: CASSQGLAGSYEQYF.

The chain carries TRBV2 and TRBJ2-1; 8 bases line up with TRBD2. The CDR3 contains 15 residues. Germline values: CDR1 SNHLY, CDR2 FYNNEI. Trimming at V came to 9 bases and at J to 3 bases, leaving 10 bases not matched to a gene. CDR3 nucleotides: TGTGCCAGGGGGTCGGTAGCGGGAAGCTACAATGAGCAGTTCTTC. As protein: CARGSVAGSYNEQFF.